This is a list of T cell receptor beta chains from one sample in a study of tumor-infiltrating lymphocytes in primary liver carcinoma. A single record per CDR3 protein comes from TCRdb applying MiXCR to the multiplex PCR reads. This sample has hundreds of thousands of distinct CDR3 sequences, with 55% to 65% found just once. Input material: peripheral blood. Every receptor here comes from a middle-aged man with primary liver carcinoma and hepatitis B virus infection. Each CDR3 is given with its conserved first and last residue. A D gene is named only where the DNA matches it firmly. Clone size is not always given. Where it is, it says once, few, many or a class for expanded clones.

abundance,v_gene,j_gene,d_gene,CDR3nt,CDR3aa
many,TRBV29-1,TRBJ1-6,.,TGCAGCGTTGGGCCCGGGACCCCAAGCTCCTATAATTCACCCCTCCACTTT,CSVGPGTPSSYNSPLHF
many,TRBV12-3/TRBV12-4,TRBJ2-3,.,TGTGCCAGCATCCCCCAACTATCTCCTCGAACGCAGTATTTT,CASIPQLSPRTQYF
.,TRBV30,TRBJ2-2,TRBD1,TGTGTCTGGAGTGGGGGACAGGGGGGCACCGGGGAGCTGTTTTTT,CVWSGGQGGTGELFF
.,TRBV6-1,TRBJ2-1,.,TGTGCCAGCAGTCCCGGGGGTGGGGGGCGGGATGAGCAGTTCTTC,CASSPGGGGRDEQFF
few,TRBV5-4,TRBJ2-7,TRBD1,TGTGCCAGCAGCTCCCCGGGACAGGGGGACAACGAGCAGTACTTC,CASSSPGQGDNEQYF
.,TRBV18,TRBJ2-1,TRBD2,TGTGCCAGCTCACCACCGGGGGGGGACTACAATGAGCAGTTCTTC,CASSPPGGDYNEQFF
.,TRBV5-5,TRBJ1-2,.,TGTGCCAGCACGGGTGAAGAAATTGGTTATGGCTACACCTTC,CASTGEEIGYGYTF
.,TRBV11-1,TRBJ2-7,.,TGTGCCAACAGCTTAGAAGACTTTTCCTACGAGCAGTACTTC,CANSLEDFSYEQYF
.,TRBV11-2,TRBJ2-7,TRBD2,TGTGCCAGCACCGAGCGGGAGGACGACCCCTACGAGCAGTACTTC,CASTEREDDPYEQYF
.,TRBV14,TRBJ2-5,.,TGTGCCAGCAGTAGACAGGGGAGGGGAAAAGAGACCCAGTACTTC,CASSRQGRGKETQYF
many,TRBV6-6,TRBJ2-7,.,TGTGCCTCTCGGGGGAGCTCCTACGAGCAGTACTTC,CASRGSSYEQYF
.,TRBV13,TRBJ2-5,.,TGTGCCAGCAGCTTAATGACTAACGGCCACCAAGAGACCCAGTATTTC,CASSLMTNGHQETQYF
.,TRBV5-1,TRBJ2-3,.,TGTGCCAGCAGCTTGGAGTACAACACAGATACGCAGTATTTT,CASSLEYNTDTQYF
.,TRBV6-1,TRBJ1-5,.,TGTGCCAGCAGCCCACTGCGGGTGGGCAATCAGCCCCAGCATTTT,CASSPLRVGNQPQHF
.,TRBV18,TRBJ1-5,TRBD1,TGTGCCAGCTCTGTGGGACAGATCAGCAATCAGCCCCAGCATTTT,CASSVGQISNQPQHF
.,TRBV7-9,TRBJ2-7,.,TGTGCCAGCAGATTAGCAGGGGAGAGGATGTACGGGCAGTACTTC,CASRLAGERMYGQYF
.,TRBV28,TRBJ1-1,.,TGTGCCACTCTAAGGGAGAGGCTGAACACTGAAGCTTTCTTT,CATLRERLNTEAFF
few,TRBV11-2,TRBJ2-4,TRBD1,TGTGCCAGCAGTAGGCTACGGGACAGGCGGCGGGTTAACATTCAGTACTTC,CASSRLRDRRRVNIQYF
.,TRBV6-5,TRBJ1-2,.,TGCGCCAGCAGTTACGGAAGTAACTATGGCTACGCCTTC,CASSYGSNYGYAF
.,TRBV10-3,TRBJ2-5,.,TGTGTCATCAGTGCAGGGGCGCTGGAGACCCAGTACTTC,CVISAGALETQYF
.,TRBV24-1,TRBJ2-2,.,TGTGCCACCAGTTCAGGGCAGTGGAACACCGGGGAGCTGTTTTTT,CATSSGQWNTGELFF
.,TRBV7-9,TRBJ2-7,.,TGTGGCAGCAGCTTAGACCACGAGCAGTACTTC,CGSSLDHEQYF
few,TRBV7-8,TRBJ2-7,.,TGTGCCAGCAGCCTAAACAGGGACTCTGGGTACGAGCAGTACTTC,CASSLNRDSGYEQYF
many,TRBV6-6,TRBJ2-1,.,TGTGCCAGCAGCGGACAGTCAGTAAACAATGAGCAGTTCTTC,CASSGQSVNNEQFF
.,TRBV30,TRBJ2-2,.,TGTGCCTGGAGTGTACTCGAGGCCGGGGAGCTGTTTTTT,CAWSVLEAGELFF
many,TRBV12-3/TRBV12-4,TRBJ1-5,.,TGTGCCAGCAGTTTTCTGAAAAGTCAGCCCCAGCATTTT,CASSFLKSQPQHF
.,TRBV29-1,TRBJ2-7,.,.,CSVAPGANEHYF
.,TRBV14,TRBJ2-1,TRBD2,TGTGCCAGCAGCCCCCTCCGCGGGGGGCAGGGGAATGAGCAGTTCTTC,CASSPLRGGQGNEQFF
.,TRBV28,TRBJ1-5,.,TGTGCCAGCAGTATAAGGAGGGCAAGTCAGCCCCAGCATTTT,CASSIRRASQPQHF
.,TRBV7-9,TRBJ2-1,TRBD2,TGTGCCAGCAGCCATCCGGGACTAGCGGGAGGGCCCTCGTTCAATGAGCAGTTCTTC,CASSHPGLAGGPSFNEQFF
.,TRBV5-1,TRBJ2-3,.,TGCGCCAGCAGGGCACCGGGACTCGACACAGATACGCAGTATTTT,CASRAPGLDTDTQYF
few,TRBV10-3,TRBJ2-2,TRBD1,TGTGCCACGCACAGGGGAACCGGGGAGCTGTTTTTT,CATHRGTGELFF
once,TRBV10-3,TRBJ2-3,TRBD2,TGTGCCATCAGACCTCACACCATGATAACTAGCGGGAGTACAAATACGCAGTATTTT,CAIRPHTMITSGSTNTQYF
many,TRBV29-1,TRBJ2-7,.,TGCAGCGTTGCTGGTGTGCACCAGAGCTCCTACGAGCAGTACTTC,CSVAGVHQSSYEQYF
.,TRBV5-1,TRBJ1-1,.,TGCGCCAGCAGCTTGTTAGGCGGCATGAACACTGAAGCTTTCTTT,CASSLLGGMNTEAFF
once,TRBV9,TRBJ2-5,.,TGTGCCAGCAGCGTAGGCCCCTCAGAGACCCAGTACTTC,CASSVGPSETQYF
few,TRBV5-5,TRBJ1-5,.,TGTGCCAGCAGCTTGTCCGGGGAGCAGCCCCAGCATTTT,CASSLSGEQPQHF
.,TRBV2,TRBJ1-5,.,TGTGCCAGCAGGGACAGCTATAGCAATCAGCCCCGGCATTTT,CASRDSYSNQPRHF
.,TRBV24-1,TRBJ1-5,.,TGTGCCACCAGTGAGACGAGGGTGGCGCAGCCCCAGCATTTT,CATSETRVAQPQHF
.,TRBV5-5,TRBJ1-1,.,TGTGCCAGCAACTTCGACGGGGTGAACACTGAAGCTTTCTTT,CASNFDGVNTEAFF
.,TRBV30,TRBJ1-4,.,TGTGCCTGGAGTTTGCGGATTTATGAAAAACTGTTTTTT,CAWSLRIYEKLFF
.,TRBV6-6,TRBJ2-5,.,TGTGCCAGCAGTTCACACCAGCAAGAGACCCAGTACTTC,CASSSHQQETQYF
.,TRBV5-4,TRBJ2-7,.,TGTGCCAGCAGCCAATCCACGGGGTCTCCCTACGAGCAGTACTTC,CASSQSTGSPYEQYF
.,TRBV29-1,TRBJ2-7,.,TGCAGCGTTGGATCGAAAGGTGGAGAGCATTACTTC,CSVGSKGGEHYF
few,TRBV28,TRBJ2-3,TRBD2,TGTGCCAGCAGCCCTGGGGGGGTGGCAGATACGCAGTATTTT,CASSPGGVADTQYF
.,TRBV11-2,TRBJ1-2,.,TGTGACAGCAGTATGGGGCCCTCACGCTATGGCTACACATTC,CDSSMGPSRYGYTF
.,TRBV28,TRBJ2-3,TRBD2,TGTGCCAGCAGTTCCGGGACTAGTGAGTCGCAGTATTTT,CASSSGTSESQYF
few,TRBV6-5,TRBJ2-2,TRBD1,TGTGCCAGCAGTTACCTTGGGACAGGGTTCGCCGGGGAGCTGTTTTTT,CASSYLGTGFAGELFF
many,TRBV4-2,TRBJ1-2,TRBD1,TGTGCCAGCAGCCAAGTAGGGGACAGGTTGTATGGCTACACCTTC,CASSQVGDRLYGYTF
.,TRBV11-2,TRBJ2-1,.,TGTGCCAGCAGCCCCTCCGGCGCTGGTGAGCAGTTCTTC,CASSPSGAGEQFF
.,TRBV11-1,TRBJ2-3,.,TGTGTCAGCAGTTTGCCGAGGGTGTGCACAGATACGCAGTATTTT,CVSSLPRVCTDTQYF
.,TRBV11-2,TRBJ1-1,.,TGTGCCAGCAGCTTAAATTTATCGAGCACTGAAGGTTTCTTT,CASSLNLSSTEGFF
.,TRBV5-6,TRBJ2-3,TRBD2,TGTGCCAGCAGCTTTCCGGGACTAGGCACAGATACGCAGTATTTT,CASSFPGLGTDTQYF
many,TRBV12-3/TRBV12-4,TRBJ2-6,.,TGTGCCAGCAGTCCTCGGACAGCTTCCTCTGGGGCCAACGTCCTGACTTTC,CASSPRTASSGANVLTF
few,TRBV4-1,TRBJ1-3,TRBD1,TGCACCAGCAGCCAAACAGGGGATCTAGGCTCTGGAAACACCATATATTTT,CTSSQTGDLGSGNTIYF
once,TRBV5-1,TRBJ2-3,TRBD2,TGCGCCACCAAGACTAGCGGGAGATCAGATACGCAGTATTTT,CATKTSGRSDTQYF
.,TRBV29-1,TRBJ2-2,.,TGCAGCGTTGCGCAGGACCTCACCGGGGAGCTGCTTTTT,CSVAQDLTGELLF
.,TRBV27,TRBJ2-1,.,TGTGCCAGCAGTTTATCGAGGGACACTTACAATGAGCAGTTCTTC,CASSLSRDTYNEQFF